The next 28 T cell receptor beta chains were all read from a single sample in a study of a mutant IDH1 vaccine in newly diagnosed glioma. The antigens of these receptors remain unknown. Time point indicated: week 35, safety follow-up. The content of each vaccine dose was 300 ug of mutant IDH1 20-mer peptide, and topical imiquimod accompanied it. Sequenced by immunoSEQ multiplex PCR; TCRdb stores in-frame clones only, minus some. The sample consists of 60,000 to 65,000 clones, 80% to 90% of them appearing once. The source material was PBMCs, sampled from a glioma patient whose treatment included an IDH1 peptide vaccine. The receptors derive from a man younger than 40 with glioma.

The chain carries TRBV19 and TRBJ1-5, with 10 nucleotides matching TRBD1. V trimming: 7 bases; J trimming: 5 bases; junction bases outside the gene matches: 17. This CDR3 is 18 amino acids long. The germline V gene encodes CDR1 LNHDA and CDR2 SQIVND (reference sequence). The CDR3 nucleotides read TGTGCCAGTACCCCGACCCCCATCGCCGGGACAGGGGATCAGCCCCAGCATTTT. Protein: CASTPTPIAGTGDQPQHF.

This rearrangement joins TRBV10-3 to TRBJ2-7; D is undetermined. The CDR3 spans 13 residues. The V gene's germline CDR1 is ENHRY and CDR2 SYGVKD. V was shortened by 7 bases and J by 2 bases, with 12 bases between the two germline ends. As DNA, the CDR3 is TGTGCCATCACGGTAGAAGGAACCTACGAGCAGTACTTC. It encodes CAITVEGTYEQYF.

The J gene is TRBJ2-5, the V gene TRBV2, with 13 bases that match TRBD2. The V segment lost 6 bases and the J segment 5 bases; nucleotides outside the gene matches: 9. The CDR3 length is 16 residues. CDR1 SNHLY and CDR2 FYNNEI come from the germline V gene. In DNA form, the CDR3 reads TGTGCCAGCAGCATCTGGACTAGCGGGGGTCGGGAGACCCAGTACTTC. It codes for CASSIWTSGGRETQYF.

This sequence joins TRBV5-1 and TRBJ1-1; D not certain. The CDR3 loop spans 15 amino acids. The V and J ends lost 0 bases and 6 bases respectively, with 15 bases between them. In germline, CDR1 is SGHRS, CDR2 YFSETQ. Written as DNA, the CDR3 is TGCGCCAGCAGCTTGGTATCCGGCCCGAGGGCTGAAGCTTTCTTT. The encoded protein is CASSLVSGPRAEAFF.

The chain combines TRBV4-2 with TRBJ1-2, with D maybe TRBD1 (6 bases). This CDR3 has 13 residues. The germline CDR1 and CDR2 sequences are LGHNA and YNFKEQ. The ends were cut back, 1 base at V and 13 bases at J, with 16 bases in the middle. This chain's CDR3 is CASSQAEGGLGTF. For the CDR3, the DNA is TGTGCCAGCAGCCAAGCGGAGGGGGGCTTGGGCACCTTC.

The chain is built from TRBV28 and TRBJ1-1, with TRBD1 as a possible D gene (5 bases). Germline V gene lookup returns CDR1 MDHEN and CDR2 SYDVKM. V was cut by 8 bases and J by 11 bases, with 12 bases left in between. CDR3 size: 10 residues. The DNA for the CDR3 is TGTGCCAGCGGGGCAGGGCCGGCTTTCTTT. It translates to CASGAGPAFF.

This clone has only one observation. The chain has TRBV5-8 and TRBJ1-4; D gene unclear. The CDR3 consists of 15 residues. V was trimmed by 0 bases and J by 1 base, leaving 7 bases between them. Germline CDR1 reads SGHTS; CDR2 reads YDEGEE. The CDR3 DNA sequence: TGTGCCAGCAGCTTGGGGCGCCAAACTAATGAAAAACTGTTTTTT. This codes for CASSLGRQTNEKLFF.

In its sample, this clone was seen once. V usage is TRBV6-5 and J usage is TRBJ2-7; D gene unclear. V shed 6 bases and J shed 5 bases, with 11 bases lying between them. The CDR3 consists of 12 residues. Germline V gives CDR1 MNHEY, CDR2 SVGAGI. The CDR3 sequence is CASRQRLDEQYF. CDR3 DNA: TGTGCCAGCAGGCAGAGGCTCGACGAGCAGTACTTC.

The rearrangement joins TRBV2 to TRBJ2-2, with D possibly being TRBD2 (6 bases). CDR3 length: 13 residues. CDR1 and CDR2 from the germline V gene are SNHLY and FYNNEI. The V end was cut by 11 bases, the J end by 1 base, with 11 bases between. The CDR3 loop reads CAGWGENTGELFF. CDR3 nucleotide sequence: TGTGCCGGCTGGGGGGAGAACACCGGGGAGCTGTTTTTT.

This clone was recorded once. V gene TRBV5-1 combines with J gene TRBJ2-7; 12 nucleotides align to TRBD1. Germline V gene lookup returns CDR1 SGHRS and CDR2 YFSETQ. The J segment lost 7 bases and the V segment lost 0 bases, leaving 5 bases of the junction unmatched. The CDR3 spans 15 residues. CDR3 protein: CASSLGGTGGAEQYF. DNA of the CDR3: TGCGCCAGCAGCTTGGGTGGGACAGGGGGCGCTGAGCAGTACTTC. Supplemented by reference TRBV5-1 and TRBJ2-7, the full variable domain reads KAGVTQTPRYLIKTRGQQVTLSCSPISGHRSVSWYQQTPGQGLQFLFEYFSETQRNKGNFPGRFSGRQFSNSRSEMNVSTLELGDSALYLCASSLGGTGGAEQYFGPGTRLTVT.

The rearrangement joins TRBV4-1 to TRBJ2-7; TRBD1 matches at 9 bases. J lost 3 bases, V lost 4 bases, and 13 bases had no gene match. Germline CDR1 reads MGHRA; CDR2 reads YSYEKL. The CDR3 consists of 17 residues. CDR3 in amino acids: CASSRLQGAGGFYEQYF. In DNA, the CDR3 is TGCGCCAGCAGCCGACTACAGGGGGCAGGGGGCTTCTACGAGCAGTACTTC.

CDR3 in amino acids: CAVRTEPYEQYF. The CDR3 bases are TGTGCCGTGAGGACAGAACCCTACGAGCAGTACTTC. The genes are TRBV10-3 and TRBJ2-7; D might be TRBD1 (6 bases). The CDR3 contains 12 residues. Germline-derived CDR1 and CDR2 are ENHRY and SYGVKD. V was cut by 11 bases and J by 2 bases, with 13 bases left in between.

The rearrangement uses TRBV30 and TRBJ2-5; D gene ambiguous. Germline values: CDR1 GTSNPN, CDR2 SVGIG (reference sequence). This CDR3 contains 11 residues. Trimming took off 3 bases at V and 5 bases at J, with 7 bases between the two ends. Here the CDR3 DNA reads TGTGCCTGGAGATGGTGGGAGACCCAGTACTTC. The encoded protein is CAWRWWETQYF.

This chain links TRBV10-3 with TRBJ1-5; D unresolved. Germline V gene sequence: CDR1 ENHRY, CDR2 SYGVKD. The germline V and J ends were trimmed by 6 bases and 1 base, with 10 bases remaining between them. The CDR3 extends over 14 amino acids. The CDR3 bases are TGTGCCATCAGCCCTGAAGTAAGCAATCAGCCCCAGCATTTT. Translated: CAISPEVSNQPQHF.

The chain has TRBV7-6 and TRBJ2-7; the D is unclear. V was trimmed by 1 base and J by 1 base, leaving 8 bases between them. CDR3 length: 14 residues. Germline V lookup: CDR1 SGHVS, CDR2 FNYEAQ. This CDR3 is CASSLEQRSYEQYF. Here the CDR3 DNA reads TGTGCCAGCAGCTTAGAGCAGAGATCCTACGAGCAGTACTTC.

The chain carries TRBV9 and TRBJ2-1; 7 bases map to TRBD2. The CDR3 totals 17 residues. CDR1 is SGDLS, CDR2 YYNGEE, per germline. With V trimmed by 2 bases and J by 8 bases, 16 bases remained unmatched. The CDR3 DNA reads TGTGCCAGCAGCGTTGGGCTAGCGGCCCTTTCTGGAGATGAGCAGTTCTTC. Translating gives CASSVGLAALSGDEQFF.

This chain links TRBV9 with TRBJ1-4; weak D call: TRBD1 (6 bases). Trimming took 3 bases from V and 6 from J, leaving 18 bases between them. Germline loops: CDR1 SGDLS, CDR2 YYNGEE. This CDR3 has 16 amino acids. CDR3 loop: CASSAGGRTADEKLFF. In DNA form, the CDR3 reads TGTGCCAGCAGCGCGGGGGGGCGGACCGCGGATGAAAAACTGTTTTTT. The variable domain in full, completed from reference TRBV9 and TRBJ1-4, reads DSGVTQTPKHLITATGQRVTLRCSPRSGDLSVYWYQQSLDQGLQFLIQYYNGEERAKGNILERFSAQQFPDLHSELNLSSLELGDSALYFCASSAGGRTADEKLFFGSGTQLSVL.

V and J are TRBV27 and TRBJ2-2; D may match TRBD1 or TRBD2 (5 bases each). This CDR3 is built from 13 residues. Germline values: CDR1 MNHEY, CDR2 SMNVEV (reference sequence). V lost 9 bases and J 2 bases, leaving 10 bases between the germline ends. CDR3 loop: CASRRGNTGELFF. For the CDR3, the DNA is TGTGCCAGTCGACGGGGCAACACCGGGGAGCTGTTTTTT.

This chain connects TRBV19 to TRBJ1-2, with D hard to call. CDR3 length equals 12 residues. Germline V gene lookup returns CDR1 LNHDA and CDR2 SQIVND (reference sequence). V lost 5 bases to trimming and J lost 8 bases, with 12 bases between them. Written as DNA, the CDR3 is TGTGCCAGTAGTTCAGGTCTTTCCGGCTACACCTTC. Amino acid sequence: CASSSGLSGYTF.

This chain connects TRBV5-6 to TRBJ1-1; 8 nucleotides agree with TRBD1. The V gene end was trimmed by 4 bases and the J gene end by 0 bases; junction bases not matched to a gene: 8. The CDR3 extends over 16 amino acids. Germline CDR1 is SGHDT and CDR2 is YYEEEE. The CDR3 nucleotides read TGTGCCAGCAGCCTACGGACAGGGAACATGAACACTGAAGCTTTCTTT. It specifies CASSLRTGNMNTEAFF.

This clone has only a few counts. The CDR3 nucleotides are TGCGCCAGCAGCTTGGACCCAGACGACACTGAAGCTTTCTTT. This gives the protein CASSLDPDDTEAFF. The V gene is TRBV5-1, the J gene TRBJ1-1; D call uncertain. The length of the CDR3 is 14 residues. Germline lookup yields CDR1 SGHRS and CDR2 YFSETQ. V was pared by 0 bases and J by 3 bases, with 9 bases between.

The table lists this clone with a few counts. The gene calls are TRBV28 and TRBJ2-7, with 8 bases aligning to TRBD1. CDR1 and CDR2 from the germline V gene are MDHEN and SYDVKM. This CDR3 is built from 13 residues. The junction had 7 bases not matched to a gene; V was cut back by 9 bases and J by 3 bases. Written as DNA, the CDR3 is TGTGCCAGTACTCCGGGACAGGTCTACGAGCAGTACTTC. Its protein is CASTPGQVYEQYF.

The chain couples TRBV5-6 to TRBJ2-3; tentatively, D is TRBD2 (6 bases). The germline CDR1 and CDR2 sequences are SGHDT and YYEEEE. The V gene lost 1 base and the J gene lost 6 bases, with 21 bases spanning the gap. This CDR3 is built from 17 residues. The CDR3 DNA reads TGTGCCAGCAGCTTGTACCCGGGACGCACTGGGGGGGATACGCAGTATTTT. It specifies CASSLYPGRTGGDTQYF.

V gene TRBV6-1 combines with J gene TRBJ1-5, with D tentatively TRBD1 (5 bases). Germline-derived CDR1 and CDR2 are MNHNS and SASEGT. V was pared by 6 bases and J by 4 bases, with 16 bases between. This CDR3 comprises 15 residues. In DNA form, the CDR3 reads TGTGCCAGCAGGGACCTGGGGCAGAGGAATCAGCCCCAGCATTTT. Translation: CASRDLGQRNQPQHF.

The chain has TRBV28 and TRBJ2-3; 7 bases are shared with TRBD2. CDR3 length: 15 amino acids. The ends lost 8 bases at V and 0 bases at J; junction bases unmatched: 8. Germline CDR1 reads MDHEN; CDR2 reads SYDVKM. In nucleotides, the CDR3 is TGTGCCAGCGTCTTAAGCGGGGATAGCACAGATACGCAGTATTTT. It yields the protein CASVLSGDSTDTQYF.

The genes are TRBV2 and TRBJ2-1; D possibly corresponds to TRBD1 (5 bases). The CDR3 loop spans 15 amino acids. Germline lookup yields CDR1 SNHLY and CDR2 FYNNEI. Trimming cost V 10 bases and J 2 bases, with 18 bases left between them. The CDR3 region is CAIPWGRPPYNEQFF. The CDR3 nucleotides are TGTGCCATCCCATGGGGCAGACCACCCTACAATGAGCAGTTCTTC.

The chain couples TRBV7-2 to TRBJ1-3, with TRBD1 matching 10 bases. CDR1 is SGHTA, CDR2 FQGNSA, per germline. The V segment lost 4 bases and the J segment 1 base; nucleotides outside the gene matches: 1. The CDR3 has 15 residues. The CDR3, as DNA: TGTGCCAGCAGCTGGGACAGGGGTTCTGGAAACACCATATATTTT. Translation gives CASSWDRGSGNTIYF.

The rearrangement uses TRBV5-1 and TRBJ2-7, with D unclear. Trimming cost V 0 bases and J 0 bases, with 10 bases left between them. This CDR3 region has 15 residues. Germline CDR1 reads SGHRS; CDR2 reads YFSETQ. As DNA, the CDR3 is TGCGCCAGCAGCTTGGCCGCAGGAACCTCCTACGAGCAGTACTTC. Translation: CASSLAAGTSYEQYF.